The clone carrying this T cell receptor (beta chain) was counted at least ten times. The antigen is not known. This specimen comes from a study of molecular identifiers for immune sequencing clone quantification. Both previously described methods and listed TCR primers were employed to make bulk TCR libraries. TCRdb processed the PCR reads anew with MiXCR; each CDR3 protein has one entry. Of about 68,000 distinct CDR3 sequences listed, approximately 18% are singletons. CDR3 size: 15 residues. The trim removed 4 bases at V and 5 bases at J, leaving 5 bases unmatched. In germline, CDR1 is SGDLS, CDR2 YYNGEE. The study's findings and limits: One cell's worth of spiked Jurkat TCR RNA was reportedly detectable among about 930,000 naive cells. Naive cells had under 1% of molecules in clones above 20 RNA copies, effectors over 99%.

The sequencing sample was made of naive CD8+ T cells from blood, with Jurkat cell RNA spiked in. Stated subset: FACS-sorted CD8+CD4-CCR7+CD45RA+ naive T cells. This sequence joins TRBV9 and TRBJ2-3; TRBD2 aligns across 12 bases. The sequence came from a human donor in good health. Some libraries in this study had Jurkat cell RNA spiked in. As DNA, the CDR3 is TGTGCCAGCAGCCCTAGCGGGAGGGAGAGAGATACGCAGTATTTT. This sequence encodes CASSPSGRERDTQYF.